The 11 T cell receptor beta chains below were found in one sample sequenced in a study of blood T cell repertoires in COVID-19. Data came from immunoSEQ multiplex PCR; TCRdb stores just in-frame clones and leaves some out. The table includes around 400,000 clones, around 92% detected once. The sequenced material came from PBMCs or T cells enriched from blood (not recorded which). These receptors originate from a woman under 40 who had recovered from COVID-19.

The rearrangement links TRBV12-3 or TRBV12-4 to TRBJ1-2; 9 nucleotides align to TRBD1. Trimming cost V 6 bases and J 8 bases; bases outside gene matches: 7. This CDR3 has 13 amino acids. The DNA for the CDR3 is TGTGCCAGCAGCCTGACAGGGGGGCGCGGCTACACCTTC. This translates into CASSLTGGRGYTF.

The CDR3 here is CASSRGQGGDEKLFF. CDR3 sequence (DNA): TGTGCCAGCTCAAGAGGACAGGGCGGAGATGAAAAACTGTTTTTT. The chain is built from TRBV18 and TRBJ1-4, with TRBD1 matching 8 bases. From germline, CDR1 is KGHSH and CDR2 LQKENI. V lost 5 bases and J lost 6; bases outside the gene matches: 8. There are 15 residues in the CDR3.

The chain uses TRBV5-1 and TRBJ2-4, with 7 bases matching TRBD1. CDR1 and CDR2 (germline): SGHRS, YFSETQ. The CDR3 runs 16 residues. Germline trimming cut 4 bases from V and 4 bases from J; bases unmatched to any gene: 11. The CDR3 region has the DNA TGCGCCAGCAGCCCTTCCACAGGGGCAGGTAAAAACATTCAGTACTTC. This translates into CASSPSTGAGKNIQYF.

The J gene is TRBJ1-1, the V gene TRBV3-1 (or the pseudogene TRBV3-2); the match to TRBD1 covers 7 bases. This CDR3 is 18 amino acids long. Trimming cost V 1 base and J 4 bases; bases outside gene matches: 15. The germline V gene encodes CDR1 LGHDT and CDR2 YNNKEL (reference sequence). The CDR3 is CASSQVPPPRGKSTEAFF. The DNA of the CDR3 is TGTGCCAGCAGCCAAGTTCCCCCCCCCAGGGGGAAAAGCACTGAAGCTTTCTTT.

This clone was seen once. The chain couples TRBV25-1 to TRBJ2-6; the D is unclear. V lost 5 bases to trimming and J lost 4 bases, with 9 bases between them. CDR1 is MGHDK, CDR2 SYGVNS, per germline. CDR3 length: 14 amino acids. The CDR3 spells CASSSSAGANVLTF. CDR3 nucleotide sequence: TGTGCCAGCAGTTCCAGTGCCGGGGCCAACGTCCTGACTTTC.

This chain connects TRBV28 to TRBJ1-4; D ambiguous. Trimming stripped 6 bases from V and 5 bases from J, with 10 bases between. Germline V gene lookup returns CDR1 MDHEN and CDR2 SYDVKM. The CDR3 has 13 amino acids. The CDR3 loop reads CASSKTENEKLFF. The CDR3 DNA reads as TGTGCCAGCAGCAAGACGGAGAATGAAAAACTGTTTTTT.

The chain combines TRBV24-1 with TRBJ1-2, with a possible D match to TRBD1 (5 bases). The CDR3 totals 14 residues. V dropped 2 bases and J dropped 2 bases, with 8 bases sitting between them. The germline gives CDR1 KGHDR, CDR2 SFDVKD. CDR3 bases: TGTGCCACCAGTGATTGGACATCCAACTATGGCTACACCTTC. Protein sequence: CATSDWTSNYGYTF.

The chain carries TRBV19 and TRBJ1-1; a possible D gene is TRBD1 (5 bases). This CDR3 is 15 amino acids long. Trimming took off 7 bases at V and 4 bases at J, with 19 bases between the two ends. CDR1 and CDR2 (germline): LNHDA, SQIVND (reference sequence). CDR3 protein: CASTDTRGAGTEAFF. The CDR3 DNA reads TGTGCCAGTACCGATACGCGGGGCGCGGGCACTGAAGCTTTCTTT. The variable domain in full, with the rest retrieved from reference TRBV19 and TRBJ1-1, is DGGITQSPKYLFRKEGQNVTLSCEQNLNHDAMYWYRQDPGQGLRLIYYSQIVNDFQKGDIAEGYSVSREKKESFPLTVTSAQKNPTAFYLCASTDTRGAGTEAFFGQGTRLTVV.

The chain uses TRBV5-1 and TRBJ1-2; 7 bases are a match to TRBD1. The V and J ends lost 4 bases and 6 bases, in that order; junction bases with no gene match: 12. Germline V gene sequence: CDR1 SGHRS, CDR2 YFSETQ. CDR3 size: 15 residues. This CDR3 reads CASSDLGGGLHGYTF. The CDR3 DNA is TGCGCCAGCAGCGACCTAGGGGGCGGGCTACATGGCTACACCTTC.

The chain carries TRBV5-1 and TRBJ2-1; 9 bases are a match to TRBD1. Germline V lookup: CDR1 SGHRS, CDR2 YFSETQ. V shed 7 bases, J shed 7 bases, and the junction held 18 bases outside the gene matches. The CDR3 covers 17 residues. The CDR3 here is CASAPLVSQGAQNEQFF. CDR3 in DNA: TGCGCCAGCGCACCCTTGGTCTCACAGGGGGCGCAGAATGAGCAGTTCTTC.

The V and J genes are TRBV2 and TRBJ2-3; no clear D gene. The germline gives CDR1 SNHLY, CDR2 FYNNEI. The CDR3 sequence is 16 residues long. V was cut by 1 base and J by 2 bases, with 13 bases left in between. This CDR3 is CASSEVPGRYTDTQYF. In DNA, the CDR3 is TGTGCCAGCAGTGAAGTTCCCGGTCGGTACACAGATACGCAGTATTTT. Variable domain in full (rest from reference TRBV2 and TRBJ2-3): EPEVTQTPSHQVTQMGQEVILRCVPISNHLYFYWYRQILGQKVEFLVSFYNNEISEKSEIFDDQFSVERPDGSNFTLKIRSTKLEDSAMYFCASSEVPGRYTDTQYFGPGTRLTVL.